The 3 T cell receptor beta chains below were found in one sample sequenced in a study of T cell changes during pregnancy in multiple sclerosis. Some clones are missing from TCRdb's copy, which holds only in-frame ones; the method was immunoSEQ multiplex PCR. Of around 92,000 clones listed, almost 95% were seen once; the top ten hold approximately 2.2%. Specimen: peripheral blood, collected in the third trimester of pregnancy. The receptors were sampled from a female donor with multiple sclerosis, enrolled in a pregnancy study.

This clone was detected only once. The chain is built from TRBV7-8 and TRBJ1-1; no clear D gene. CDR1 and CDR2 from the germline V gene are SGHVS and FQNEAQ. The CDR3 is 12 residues long. Trimming took off 5 bases at V and 8 bases at J, with 12 bases between the two ends. The CDR3 protein is CASSRGLLEAFF. CDR3 bases: TGTGCCAGCAGCCGAGGACTCCTCGAAGCTTTCTTT.

This sequence joins TRBV21-1 and TRBJ1-2. TRBV21-1 is tagged as a pseudogene. This CDR3 is built from 14 residues. This CDR3 is CASSPPARGYGYTF. Written as DNA, the CDR3 is TGTGCCAGCAGCCCTCCGGCCCGGGGGTATGGCTACACCTTC.

The rearrangement uses TRBV5-1 and TRBJ2-1; TRBD2 matches at 9 bases. Looked up from germline, CDR1 is SGHRS and CDR2 is YFSETQ. After removal of 0 bases from V and 5 bases from J, the junction contained 6 bases not matched to a gene. This CDR3 contains 16 residues. The CDR3, as DNA: TGCGCCAGCAGCTTGGCGTCTAGCGGGAATAACAATGAGCAGTTCTTC. Translated: CASSLASSGNNNEQFF.